This T cell receptor beta chain was documented in a study of T cells in Graves' hyperthyroidism and ophthalmopathy. This clonotype was recorded a few times. TCR beta CDR3 sequences were amplified from RNA transcripts. First-round RT-PCR with HTBI primers amplified the TCR CDR3 region. In TCRdb, the multiplex PCR reads were re-called with MiXCR into one record per CDR3 protein. Seen here are around 400,000 distinct CDR3 sequences, roughly 15% observed once, and the top ten hold about 21%. The CDR3 spans 13 residues. Looked up from germline, CDR1 is SEHNR and CDR2 is FQNEAQ (reference sequence). Trimming at V came to 5 bases and at J to 6 bases, leaving 4 bases not matched to a gene.

This receptor was taken from a woman in her sixties with Graves' ophthalmopathy. The chain combines TRBV7-9 with TRBJ2-7; 10 bases map to TRBD2. Sequencing was carried out using blood. The CDR3 DNA is TGTGCCAGCAGCCCTAGCGGGAGCTTCGAGCAGTACTTC. This gives the protein CASSPSGSFEQYF.